This T cell receptor (beta chain) was profiled in a study of immune heterogeneity within non-small cell lung tumors. Turning to the study itself: Tumor histology was classified as squamous cell carcinoma in 4 cases, non-squamous carcinoma in roughly nine and not otherwise specified in 1.

At approximately 600 ng per sample, bulk tumor genomic DNA provided the template. Biopsy collection occurred during surgery, with several far-apart biopsies per primary tumor. Enrolled patients presented with newly diagnosed, previously untreated non-small cell lung cancer and underwent curative surgery. There were some 14 donors in total. They were all newly diagnosed non-small cell lung cancer patients undergoing surgery with curative intent. The CDR3 totals 15 residues. The V and J ends lost 3 bases and 5 bases, in that order; junction bases with no gene match: 7. This clonotype is termed medium-sized. Its antigen is not identified. General study findings and limits: Recurrence of identical dominant CDR3 beta clonotypes was observed across tumor sites within a patient, alongside site-unique high-frequency clones. Statistically, local T-cell clonality exhibited a moderate yet significant correlation with local tumor mutational burden (R approximately 0.3).

Multiplex PCR with 32 V and 13 J primers amplified TCR beta CDR3. From the multiplex PCR reads, TCRdb called clonotypes with MiXCR, one entry per CDR3 protein. The sample records 7,000 to 8,000 distinct CDR3 sequences, under 25% being singletons. This receptor was taken from a man aged 55 to 70 with non-small cell lung cancer. This chain links TRBV12-3 or TRBV12-4 with TRBJ2-7; 10 bases fit TRBD2. What was sequenced was lung tumor tissue. CDR3 DNA sequence: TGTGCCAGCAGTTTCTGGCTAGCGGGAGCTCACGAGCAGTACTTC. This encodes CASSFWLAGAHEQYF.